Here is one T cell receptor beta chain with its context. These data are taken from a study of blood T cell repertoires in COVID-19. Study information: Collection of acute and convalescent COVID-19 samples took place in the United States, Italy and Spain. PBMCs, B-cell-depleted T cells, or T cells were the source of the cDNA or gDNA that made up the material.

Authors' data handling: Reference gene primer amplification yielded estimated nucleated cell counts. The assay was immunoSEQ multiplex PCR, and TCRdb's table has in-frame clones only and misses some. V, J and clone size derive from that table, while D and trimming were established from the DNA sequence. The sample has fewer than 100,000 clones, over 75% seen once. Germline CDR1 is LGHNA and CDR2 is YNFKEQ. V lost 5 bases to trimming and J lost 5 bases; unmatched junction nucleotides: 8. The CDR3 runs to 14 residues. This receptor was obtained from a woman aged 80 or over with acute or convalescent COVID-19. Input material: peripheral blood. The J gene is TRBJ2-5, the V gene TRBV4-2, with 7 bases fitting TRBD1. CDR3 residues: CASSSLLQGETQYF. The CDR3 DNA follows: TGTGCCAGCAGCTCGTTGCTACAGGGGGAGACCCAGTACTTC.